The present TCR beta chain was sequenced within a study of T cell responses to AZD1222 COVID-19 vaccine. Broader study findings: Clonal diversity was possibly underestimated, and the donors were mostly white British, with more females. The study found Spike-specific TCR breadth and depth rose after two AZD1222 doses. At baseline, seropositivity was found in only six AZD1222 recipients.

About this clone: What it recognizes is unknown.

Trimming removed 4 bases at V and 7 bases at J, with 8 bases between. There are 12 residues in the CDR3. Germline CDR1 is SGHRS and CDR2 is YFSETQ. The method was immunoSEQ multiplex PCR; TCRdb's version includes in-frame clones alone and lacks a portion of them. Found here are over 150,000 clones, roughly 90% of them singletons; the top ten hold around 3%. It was second doses at about 4 or about 12 weeks that were pooled. The input for sequencing was peripheral blood, taken 28 days after the second AZD1222 dose. The source of this sequence is an adult who received the AZD1222 COVID-19 vaccine. J is TRBJ2-2 and V is TRBV5-1; D may be TRBD2 (5 bases). The CDR3 reads CASSVEVGELFF. CDR3 DNA: TGCGCCAGCAGCGTGGAGGTCGGGGAGCTGTTTTTT.